This is a list of T cell receptor beta chains from one sample in a study of T cells in Graves' hyperthyroidism and ophthalmopathy. TCRdb reprocessed the multiplex PCR reads via MiXCR and lists one record per CDR3 protein. The data contain around 760,000 distinct CDR3 sequences, over 35% of them singletons. Sequences were obtained from blood. Receptor source: a woman in her thirties or forties with Graves' hyperthyroidism. Both conserved end residues are part of each CDR3. A D gene is named only where the DNA matches it firmly. The size of a clone is reported for some rows only, either as once, few or many, or as a class for expanded clones.

V: TRBV3-1; size: once; J: TRBJ1-2; D: TRBD1; length: 17; DNA: TGTGCCAGCAACCAAGAAAAGCCGGGACAGATTAACTATGGCTACACCTTC; CDR3: CASNQEKPGQINYGYTF
V: TRBV19; size: few; J: TRBJ2-7; D: TRBD1; length: 15; DNA: TGTGCCAGCTCAATCTCCGGGACAGGGACTTATGAGCAGTACTTC; CDR3: CASSISGTGTYEQYF
V: TRBV5-1; size: .; J: TRBJ1-1; D: .; length: 15; DNA: TGCGCCAGCAGCTTGGGGGGGGAGTTGAACACTGAAGCTTTCTTT; CDR3: CASSLGGELNTEAFF
V: TRBV28; size: .; J: TRBJ2-5; D: TRBD2; length: 15; DNA: TGTGCCAGCAGTTCCGGGACTAGGGCCCCGGAGACCCAGTACTTC; CDR3: CASSSGTRAPETQYF
V: TRBV7-2; size: .; J: TRBJ2-5; D: TRBD1; length: 15; DNA: TGTGCCAGCAGCGGGCCAGGGGGCGGGGCAGAGACCCAGTACTTC; CDR3: CASSGPGGGAETQYF
V: TRBV7-9; size: .; J: TRBJ2-5; D: .; length: 12; DNA: TGTGCCAGCAGCTTAGCGCACGGGATCGAGTTCTTC; CDR3: CASSLAHGIEFF
V: TRBV27; size: few; J: TRBJ1-5; D: TRBD1; length: 16; DNA: TGTGCCAGCAGTCCCTGGGACAGGGCTCTCAATCAGCCCCAGCATTTT; CDR3: CASSPWDRALNQPQHF
V: TRBV13; size: once; J: TRBJ1-5; D: TRBD1; length: 16; DNA: TGTGCCAGCAGCTTTATAAGGGGGCCTGGCAATCAGCCCCAGCATTTT; CDR3: CASSFIRGPGNQPQHF
V: TRBV7-3; size: .; J: TRBJ1-3; D: .; length: 15; DNA: TGTGCCAGCAGCCCAACCGGGACCGTTGGAAACACCATATATTTT; CDR3: CASSPTGTVGNTIYF
V: TRBV14; size: .; J: TRBJ1-4; D: .; length: 15; DNA: .; CDR3: CASSRPGTGMKNCFF
V: TRBV19; size: .; J: TRBJ1-1; D: TRBD1; length: 14; DNA: TGTGCCAGTAGTGCCCGGGACAGCTGCACTGAAGCTTTCTTT; CDR3: CASSARDSCTEAFF
V: TRBV10-3; size: many; J: TRBJ2-5; D: .; length: 13; DNA: TGTGCCATCCAGGGGTCTGGGGGGGAGACCCAGTACTTC; CDR3: CAIQGSGGETQYF
V: TRBV7-9; size: .; J: TRBJ1-5; D: TRBD1; length: 15; DNA: TGTGCCAGCAGTTACGGGGACAGGGGTTGGGAGCCCCAGCATTTT; CDR3: CASSYGDRGWEPQHF
V: TRBV6-5; size: many; J: TRBJ1-4; D: .; length: 12; DNA: TGTGCCAGCAAGAGAGGGGTTGAAAAACTGTTTTTT; CDR3: CASKRGVEKLFF
V: TRBV12-3/TRBV12-4; size: few; J: TRBJ1-6; D: .; length: 18; DNA: TGTGCCAGCACTAGAATTGACGGAAGGGGATTTAGGAATTCACCCCTCCACTTT; CDR3: CASTRIDGRGFRNSPLHF